The 10 T cell receptor beta chains listed next were all sequenced from one sample in a study of T cells after yellow fever vaccination. TCRdb re-analysed the 5' RACE reads in MiXCR, keeping a single row per CDR3 protein. The sample yields 280,000 or so distinct CDR3 sequences, around 9.3% seen once. Sequences were derived from CD4+ T cells sorted from PBMCs, sampled 5 days after the yellow fever booster vaccination. These receptors were collected from a man between 18 and 29 years old who received the YFV17D yellow fever vaccine.

The chain uses TRBV15 and TRBJ2-6; D may be TRBD2 (6 bases). With 4 bases removed from V and 0 bases from J, the gap between germline ends came to 7 bases. This CDR3 has 15 amino acids. Germline V CDR1 and CDR2: LNHNV, YYDKDF (reference sequence). For the CDR3, the DNA is TGTGCCACCAGCACCGGGGGCTCTGGGGCCAACGTCCTGACTTTC. Protein product: CATSTGGSGANVLTF.

This clonotype showed up many times. This chain joins TRBV6-2 or TRBV6-3 and TRBJ1-2; D possibly corresponds to TRBD1 (6 bases). Germline V lookup: CDR1 MNHEY, CDR2 SVGEGT. V lost 4 bases, J lost 6 bases, and 12 bases lay in between. The CDR3 is 13 residues long. The CDR3, as DNA: TGTGCCAGCAGTTTAACAGGGAACGATGGCTACACCTTC. It yields the protein CASSLTGNDGYTF.

This CDR3 is CASTGTGLEQYV. CDR3 nucleotide sequence: TGTGCCAGCACTGGGACAGGGCTCGAGCAGTACGTC. V is TRBV2 and J is TRBJ2-7, with 9 bases lining up with TRBD1. V was clipped by 7 bases and J by 6 bases; unmatched bases: 4. The CDR3 consists of 12 residues. CDR1 SNHLY and CDR2 FYNNEI come from the germline V gene.

This clonotype occurred many times. The V call is TRBV12-3 or TRBV12-4, the J call TRBJ2-1; 9 bases map to TRBD2. The trim removed 6 bases at V and 7 bases at J, leaving 4 bases unmatched. This CDR3 is built from 13 residues. CDR3 amino acids: CASRASGANEQFF. In DNA form, the CDR3 reads TGTGCCAGCAGGGCTAGCGGGGCTAATGAGCAGTTCTTC.

This clonotype was seen more than once but under ten times. The chain uses TRBV5-4 and TRBJ2-2; the D call may be TRBD1 or TRBD2 (5 bases each). The CDR3 runs to 15 residues. The germline gives CDR1 SGHNT, CDR2 YYREEE (reference sequence). V lost 3 bases, J lost 6 bases, and 15 bases lay in between. The CDR3, as DNA: TGTGCCAGCAGCTGGGGACCGGGGCTCGCCGGGGAGCTGTTTTTT. Translated: CASSWGPGLAGELFF.

The chain links TRBV3-1 to TRBJ1-1; no clear D. Trimming pared 8 bases from V and 7 bases from J, leaving 8 bases between. CDR3 size: 10 residues. Germline loops: CDR1 LGHDT, CDR2 YNNKEL (reference sequence). The chain's CDR3 is CASGVGEAFF. CDR3 nucleotides: TGTGCCAGCGGGGTCGGTGAAGCTTTCTTT.

This clonotype was counted a few times. The chain recombines TRBV15 with TRBJ2-2; no clear D. The germline V gene has CDR1 LNHNV and CDR2 YYDKDF (reference sequence). CDR3 length: 14 residues. V lost 0 bases, J lost 7 bases, and 9 bases lay in between. The CDR3 reads CATSRDLGGGELFF. DNA of the CDR3: TGTGCCACCAGCAGAGATCTGGGTGGCGGGGAGCTGTTTTTT.

The chain couples TRBV2 to TRBJ1-3, with D perhaps TRBD1 (6 bases). CDR1 and CDR2 from the germline V gene are SNHLY and FYNNEI. The CDR3 contains 14 residues. The V and J ends lost 8 bases and 0 bases respectively, with 11 bases between them. CDR3 amino acids: CASLTGRSGNTIYF. DNA of the CDR3: TGTGCCAGCCTTACAGGGCGCTCTGGAAACACCATATATTTT.

This clonotype was counted at least ten times. The chain joins TRBV7-8 to TRBJ1-6; D not resolved. This CDR3 contains 17 residues. CDR1 and CDR2 from the germline V gene are SGHVS and FQNEAQ. Trimming cost V 1 base and J 0 bases, with 10 bases left between them. The CDR3 region is CASSLGALSSYNSPLHF. DNA of the CDR3: TGTGCCAGCAGCTTAGGGGCTTTGAGCTCCTATAATTCACCCCTCCACTTT.

The chain employs TRBV5-4 and TRBJ2-1; 8 bases align to TRBD2. Germline V gene sequence: CDR1 SGHNT, CDR2 YYREEE (reference sequence). The V gene end was trimmed by 0 bases and the J gene end by 7 bases; junction bases not matched to a gene: 6. This CDR3 comprises 15 residues. Written as DNA, the CDR3 is TGTGCCAGCAGCTTGGCCGGGGGGGCTAATAATGAGCAGTTCTTC. It encodes CASSLAGGANNEQFF.